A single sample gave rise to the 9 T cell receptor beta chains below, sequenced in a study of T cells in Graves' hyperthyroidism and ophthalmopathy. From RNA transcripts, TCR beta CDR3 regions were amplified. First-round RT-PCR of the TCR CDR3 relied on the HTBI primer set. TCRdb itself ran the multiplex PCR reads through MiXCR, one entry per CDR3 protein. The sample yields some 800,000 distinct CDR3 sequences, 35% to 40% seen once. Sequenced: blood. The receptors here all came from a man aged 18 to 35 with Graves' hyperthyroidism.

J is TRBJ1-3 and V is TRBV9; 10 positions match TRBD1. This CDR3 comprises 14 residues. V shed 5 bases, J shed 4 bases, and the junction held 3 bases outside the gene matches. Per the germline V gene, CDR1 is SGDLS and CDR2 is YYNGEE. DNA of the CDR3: TGTGCCAGCAGGGGGGACAGGGGAGGAAACACCATATATTTT. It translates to CASRGDRGGNTIYF. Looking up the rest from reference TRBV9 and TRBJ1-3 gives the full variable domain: DSGVTQTPKHLITATGQRVTLRCSPRSGDLSVYWYQQSLDQGLQFLIQYYNGEERAKGNILERFSAQQFPDLHSELNLSSLELGDSALYFCASRGDRGGNTIYFGEGSWLTVV.

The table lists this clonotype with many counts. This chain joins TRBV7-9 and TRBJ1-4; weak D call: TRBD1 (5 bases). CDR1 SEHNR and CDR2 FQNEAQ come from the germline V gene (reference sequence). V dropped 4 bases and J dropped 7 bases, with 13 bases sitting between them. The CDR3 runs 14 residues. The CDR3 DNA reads TGTGCCAGCAGCTCTACCGGGACGTCTGAAAAACTGTTTTTT. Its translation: CASSSTGTSEKLFF.

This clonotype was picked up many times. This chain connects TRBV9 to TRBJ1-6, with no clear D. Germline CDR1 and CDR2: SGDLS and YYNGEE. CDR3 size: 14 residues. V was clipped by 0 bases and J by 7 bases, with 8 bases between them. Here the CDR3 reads CASSVDYGNSPLHF. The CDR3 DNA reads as TGTGCCAGCAGCGTAGACTATGGCAATTCACCCCTCCACTTT.

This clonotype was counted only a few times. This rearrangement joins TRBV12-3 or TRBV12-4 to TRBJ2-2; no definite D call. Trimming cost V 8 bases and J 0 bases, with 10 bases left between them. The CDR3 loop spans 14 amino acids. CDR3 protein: CASSTLPNTGELFF. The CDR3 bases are TGTGCCAGCTCGACACTACCGAACACCGGGGAGCTGTTTTTT.

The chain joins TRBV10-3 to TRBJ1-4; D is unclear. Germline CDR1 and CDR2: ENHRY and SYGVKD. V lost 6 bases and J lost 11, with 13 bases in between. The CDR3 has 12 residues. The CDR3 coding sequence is TGTGCCATCAGGTGGACGGAAGAGAAACTGTTTTTT. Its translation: CAIRWTEEKLFF.

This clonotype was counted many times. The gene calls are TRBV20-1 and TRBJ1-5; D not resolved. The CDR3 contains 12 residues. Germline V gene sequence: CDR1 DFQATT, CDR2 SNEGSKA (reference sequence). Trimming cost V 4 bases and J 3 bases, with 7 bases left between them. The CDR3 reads CSATRDNQPQHF. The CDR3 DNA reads TGCAGTGCTACAAGGGACAATCAGCCCCAGCATTTT.

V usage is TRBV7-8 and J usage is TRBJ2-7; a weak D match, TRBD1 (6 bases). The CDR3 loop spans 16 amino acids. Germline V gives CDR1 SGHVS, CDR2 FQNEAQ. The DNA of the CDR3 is TGTGCTAGTGGTTTGGTACTGGGCAGGGACACCTACGAGCAGTACTTC. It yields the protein CASGLVLGRDTYEQYF.

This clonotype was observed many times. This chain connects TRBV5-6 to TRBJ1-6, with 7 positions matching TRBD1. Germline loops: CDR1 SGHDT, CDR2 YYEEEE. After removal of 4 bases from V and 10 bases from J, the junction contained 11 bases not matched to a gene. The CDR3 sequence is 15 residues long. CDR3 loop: CASSPKPDRDSPLHF. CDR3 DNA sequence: TGTGCCAGCAGCCCTAAGCCTGACAGGGACTCACCCCTCCACTTT. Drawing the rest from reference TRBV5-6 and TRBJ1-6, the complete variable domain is DAGVTQSPTHLIKTRGQQVTLRCSPKSGHDTVSWYQQALGQGPQFIFQYYEEEERQRGNFPDRFSGHQFPNYSSELNVNALLLGDSALYLCASSPKPDRDSPLHFGNGTRLTVT.

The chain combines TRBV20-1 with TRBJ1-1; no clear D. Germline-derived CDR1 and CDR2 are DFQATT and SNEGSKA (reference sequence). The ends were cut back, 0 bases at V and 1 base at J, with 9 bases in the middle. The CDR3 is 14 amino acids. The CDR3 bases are TGCAGTGCTAGAGATTATAGGGAGAACACTGAAGCTTTCTTT. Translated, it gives CSARDYRENTEAFF.